This passage covers 3 T cell receptor beta chains from one sample sequenced in a study of T cell responses to AZD1222 COVID-19 vaccine. Method: immunoSEQ multiplex PCR; TCRdb's copy keeps in-frame clones and lacks some. Of approximately 120,000 clones in the sample, around 90% are singletons; the top ten hold more than 5.5%. The sample consisted of peripheral blood, taken on day 0 of AZD1222 vaccination. The receptor source for this set is an adult in good health.

V is TRBV6-5 and J is TRBJ2-7; D is possibly TRBD1 (6 bases). The germline V and J ends were trimmed by 2 bases and 2 bases, with 13 bases remaining between them. The CDR3 runs to 15 residues. Per germline, CDR1 MNHEY and CDR2 SVGAGI. This CDR3 is CASSYVDRKAYEQYF. CDR3 nucleotides: TGTGCCAGCAGTTACGTTGACAGGAAAGCCTACGAGCAGTACTTC.

The V gene is TRBV30, the J gene TRBJ1-3, with D possibly TRBD1 on 6 matching bases. The CDR3 is 15 residues long. CDR1 and CDR2 from the germline V gene are GTSNPN and SVGIG (reference sequence). Trimming cost V 4 bases and J 2 bases, with 15 bases left between them. The CDR3 DNA follows: TGTGCCTGGAACCCGAGGGGGTTCACTGGAAACACCATATATTTT. Translating gives CAWNPRGFTGNTIYF.

CDR3 loop: CAWSHPSAGSYNEQFF. The CDR3 bases are TGTGCCTGGAGTCACCCCTCAGCGGGGTCCTACAATGAGCAGTTCTTC. The J gene is TRBJ2-1, the V gene TRBV30; 7 nucleotides align to TRBD2. V trimming: 2 bases; J trimming: 1 base; junction bases outside the gene matches: 8. The CDR3 spans 16 residues. Germline V gene lookup returns CDR1 GTSNPN and CDR2 SVGIG (reference sequence).